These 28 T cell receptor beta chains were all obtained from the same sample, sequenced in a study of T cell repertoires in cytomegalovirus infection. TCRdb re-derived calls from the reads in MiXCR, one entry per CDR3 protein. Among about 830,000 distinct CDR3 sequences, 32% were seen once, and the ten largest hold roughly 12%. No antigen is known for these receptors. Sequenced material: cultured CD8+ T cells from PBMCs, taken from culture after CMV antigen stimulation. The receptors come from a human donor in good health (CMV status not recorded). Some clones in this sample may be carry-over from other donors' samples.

CDR3 DNA sequence: TGTGCCAGCAGTGAGGGGACTAGGGCGGATGAGCAGTTCTTC. This sequence encodes CASSEGTRADEQFF. The chain has TRBV6-1 and TRBJ2-1, with 8 bases identical to TRBD2. The germline V gene encodes CDR1 MNHNS and CDR2 SASEGT. V shed 3 bases, J shed 8 bases, and the junction held 6 bases outside the gene matches. CDR3 length: 14 amino acids.

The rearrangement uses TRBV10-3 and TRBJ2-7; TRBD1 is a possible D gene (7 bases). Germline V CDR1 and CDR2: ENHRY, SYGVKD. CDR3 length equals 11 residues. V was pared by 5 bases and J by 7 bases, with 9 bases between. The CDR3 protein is CAISQGGEQYV. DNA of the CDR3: TGTGCCATCAGTCAGGGGGGTGAGCAGTACGTC.

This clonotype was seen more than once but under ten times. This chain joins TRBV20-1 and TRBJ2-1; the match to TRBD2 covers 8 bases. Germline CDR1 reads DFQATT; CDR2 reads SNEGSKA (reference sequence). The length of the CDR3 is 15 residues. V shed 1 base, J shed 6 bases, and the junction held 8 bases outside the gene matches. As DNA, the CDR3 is TGCAGTGCTAGAGGGGAAGCGGGGGCTACCAATGAGCAGTTCTTC. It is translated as CSARGEAGATNEQFF.

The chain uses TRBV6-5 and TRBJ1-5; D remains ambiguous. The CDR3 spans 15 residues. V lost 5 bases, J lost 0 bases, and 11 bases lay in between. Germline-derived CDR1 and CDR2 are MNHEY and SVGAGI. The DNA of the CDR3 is TGTGCCAGCAGTCCCCTGAGCCATAGCAATCAGCCCCAGCATTTT. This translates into CASSPLSHSNQPQHF.

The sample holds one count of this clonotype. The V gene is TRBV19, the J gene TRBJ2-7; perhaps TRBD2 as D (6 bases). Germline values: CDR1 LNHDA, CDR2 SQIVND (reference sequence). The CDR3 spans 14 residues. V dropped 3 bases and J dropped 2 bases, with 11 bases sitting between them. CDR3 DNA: TGTGCCAGTAGTATTTACGGGGGACCCTACGAGCAGTACTTC. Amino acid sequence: CASSIYGGPYEQYF.

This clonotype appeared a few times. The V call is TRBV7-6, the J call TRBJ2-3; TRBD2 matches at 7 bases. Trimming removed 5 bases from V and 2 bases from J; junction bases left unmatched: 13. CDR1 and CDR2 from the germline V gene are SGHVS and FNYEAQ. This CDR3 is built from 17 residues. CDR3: CASSPLISRGNTDTQYF. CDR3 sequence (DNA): TGTGCCAGCAGCCCCTTAATCTCGCGGGGGAACACAGATACGCAGTATTTT.

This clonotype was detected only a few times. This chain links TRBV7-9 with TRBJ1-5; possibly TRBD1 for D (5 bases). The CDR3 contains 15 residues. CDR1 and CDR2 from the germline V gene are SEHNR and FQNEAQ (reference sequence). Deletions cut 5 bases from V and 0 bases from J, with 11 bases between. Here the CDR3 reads CASSATEYSNQPQHF. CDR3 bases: TGTGCCAGCAGCGCGACAGAGTATAGCAATCAGCCCCAGCATTTT.

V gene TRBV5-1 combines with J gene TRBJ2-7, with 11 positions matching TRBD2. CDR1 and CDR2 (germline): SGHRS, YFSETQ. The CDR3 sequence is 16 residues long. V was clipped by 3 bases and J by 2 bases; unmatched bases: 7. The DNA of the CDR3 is TGCGCCAGCAGCTCCCAACTAGCGGGGGCCACCTACGAGCAGTACTTC. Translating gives CASSSQLAGATYEQYF.

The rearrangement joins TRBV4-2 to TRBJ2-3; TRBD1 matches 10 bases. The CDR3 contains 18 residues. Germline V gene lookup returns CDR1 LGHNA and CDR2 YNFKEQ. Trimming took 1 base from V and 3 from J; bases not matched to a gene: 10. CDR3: CASSQGIPGTGVTDTQYF. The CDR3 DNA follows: TGTGCCAGCAGCCAAGGCATTCCCGGGACAGGGGTGACAGATACGCAGTATTTT.

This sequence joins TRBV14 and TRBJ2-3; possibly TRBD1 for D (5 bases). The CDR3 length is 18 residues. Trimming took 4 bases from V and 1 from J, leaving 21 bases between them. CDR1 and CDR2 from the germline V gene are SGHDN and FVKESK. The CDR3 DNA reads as TGTGCCAGCAGCCTCCGCCTTTGGACAAGCAACGGCACAGATACGCAGTATTTT. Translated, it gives CASSLRLWTSNGTDTQYF. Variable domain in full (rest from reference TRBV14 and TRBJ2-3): EAGVTQFPSHSVIEKGQTVTLRCDPISGHDNLYWYRRVMGKEIKFLLHFVKESKQDESGMPNNRFLAERTGGTYSTLKVQPAELEDSGVYFCASSLRLWTSNGTDTQYFGPGTRLTVL.

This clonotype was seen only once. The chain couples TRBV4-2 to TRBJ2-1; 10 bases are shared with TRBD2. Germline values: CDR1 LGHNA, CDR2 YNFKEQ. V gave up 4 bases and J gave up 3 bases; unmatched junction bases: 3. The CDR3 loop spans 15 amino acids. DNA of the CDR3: TGTGCCAGCAGCCCAGGGACTAGCGTCTACAATGAGCAGTTCTTC. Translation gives CASSPGTSVYNEQFF.

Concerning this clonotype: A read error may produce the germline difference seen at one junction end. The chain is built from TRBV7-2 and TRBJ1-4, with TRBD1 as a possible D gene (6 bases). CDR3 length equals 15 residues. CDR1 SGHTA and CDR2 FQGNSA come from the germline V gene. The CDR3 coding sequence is TGTGTCAGCAGCGAGCGGGGGCGTTTCGATGAAAAACTGTTTTTT. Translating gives CVSSERGRFDEKLFF.

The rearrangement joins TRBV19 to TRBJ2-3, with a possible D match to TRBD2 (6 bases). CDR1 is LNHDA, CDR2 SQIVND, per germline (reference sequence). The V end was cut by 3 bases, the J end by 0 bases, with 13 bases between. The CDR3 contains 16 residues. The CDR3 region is CASSIDDGTSTDTQYF. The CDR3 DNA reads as TGTGCCAGTAGTATCGACGACGGGACTAGCACAGATACGCAGTATTTT.

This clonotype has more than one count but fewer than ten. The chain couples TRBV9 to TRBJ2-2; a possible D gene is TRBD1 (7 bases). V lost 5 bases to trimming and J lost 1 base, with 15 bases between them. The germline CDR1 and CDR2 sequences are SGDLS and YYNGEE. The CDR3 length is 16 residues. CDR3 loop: CASRKGAAGNTGELFF. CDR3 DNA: TGTGCCAGCAGAAAGGGGGCAGCGGGGAACACCGGGGAGCTGTTTTTT.

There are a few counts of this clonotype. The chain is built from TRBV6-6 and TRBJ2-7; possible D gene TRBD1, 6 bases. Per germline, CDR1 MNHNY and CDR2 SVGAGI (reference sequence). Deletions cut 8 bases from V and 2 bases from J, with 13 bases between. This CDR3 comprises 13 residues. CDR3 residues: CASAVGAAYEQYF. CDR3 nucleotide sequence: TGTGCCAGCGCGGTGGGGGCGGCCTACGAGCAGTACTTC.

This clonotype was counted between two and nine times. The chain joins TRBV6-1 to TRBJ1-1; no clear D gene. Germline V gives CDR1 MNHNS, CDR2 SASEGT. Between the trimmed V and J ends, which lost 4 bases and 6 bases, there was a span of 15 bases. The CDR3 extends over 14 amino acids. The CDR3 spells CASSVTQVYPEAFF. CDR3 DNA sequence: TGTGCCAGCAGTGTCACTCAGGTTTATCCTGAAGCTTTCTTT.

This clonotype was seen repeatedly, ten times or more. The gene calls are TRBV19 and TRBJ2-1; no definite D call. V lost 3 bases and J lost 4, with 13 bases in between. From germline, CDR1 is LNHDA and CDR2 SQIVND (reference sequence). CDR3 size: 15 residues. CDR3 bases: TGTGCCAGTAGTATCGGGTCCTACGCGTACAATGAGCAGTTCTTC. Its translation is CASSIGSYAYNEQFF.

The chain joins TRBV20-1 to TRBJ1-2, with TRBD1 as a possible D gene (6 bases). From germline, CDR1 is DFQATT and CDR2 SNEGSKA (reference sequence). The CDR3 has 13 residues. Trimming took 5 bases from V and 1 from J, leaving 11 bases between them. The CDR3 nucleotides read TGCAGTGCTGGGGACAACGTTAACTATGGCTACACCTTC. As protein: CSAGDNVNYGYTF.

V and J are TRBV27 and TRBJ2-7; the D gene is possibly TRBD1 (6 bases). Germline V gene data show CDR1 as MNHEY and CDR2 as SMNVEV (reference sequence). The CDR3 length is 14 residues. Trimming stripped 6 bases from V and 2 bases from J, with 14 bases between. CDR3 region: CASSSSTGPYEQYF. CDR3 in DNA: TGTGCCAGCAGCTCATCGACAGGACCCTACGAGCAGTACTTC.

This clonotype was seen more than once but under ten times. The CDR3 region is CASSLSHDRGRFDSNQPQHF. DNA of the CDR3: TGTGCCAGCAGCTTATCCCACGACAGGGGGCGCTTCGATAGCAATCAGCCCCAGCATTTT. The chain has TRBV7-9 and TRBJ1-5, with TRBD1 matching 10 bases. This CDR3 region has 20 residues. The junction had 13 bases not matched to a gene; V was cut back by 2 bases and J by 0 bases. Germline CDR1 and CDR2: SEHNR and FQNEAQ (reference sequence).

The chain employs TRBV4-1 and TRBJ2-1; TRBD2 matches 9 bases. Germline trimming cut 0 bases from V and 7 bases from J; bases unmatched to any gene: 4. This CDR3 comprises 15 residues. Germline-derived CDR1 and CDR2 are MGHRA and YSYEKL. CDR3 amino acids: CASSQDPSGGNEQFF. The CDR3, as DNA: TGCGCCAGCAGCCAAGATCCCAGCGGGGGGAATGAGCAGTTCTTC.

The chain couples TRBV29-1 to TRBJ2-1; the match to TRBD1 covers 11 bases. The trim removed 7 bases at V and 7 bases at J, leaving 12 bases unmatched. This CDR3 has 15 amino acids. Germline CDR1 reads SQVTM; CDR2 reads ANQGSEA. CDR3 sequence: CSDGQGAPSSNEQFF. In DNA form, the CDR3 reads TGCAGCGACGGACAGGGGGCACCTTCAAGTAATGAGCAGTTCTTC.

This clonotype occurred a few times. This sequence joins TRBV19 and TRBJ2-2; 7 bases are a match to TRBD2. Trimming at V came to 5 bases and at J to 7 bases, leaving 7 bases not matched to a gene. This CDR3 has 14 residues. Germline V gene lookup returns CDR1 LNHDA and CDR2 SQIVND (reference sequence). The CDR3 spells CASSPLLAVGELFF. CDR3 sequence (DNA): TGTGCCAGTAGTCCCCTTCTAGCGGTCGGGGAGCTGTTTTTT.

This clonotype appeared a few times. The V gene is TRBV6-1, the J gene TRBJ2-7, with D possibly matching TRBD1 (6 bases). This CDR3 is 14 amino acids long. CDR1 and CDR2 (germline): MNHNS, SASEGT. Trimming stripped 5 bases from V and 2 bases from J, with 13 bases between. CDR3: CASSFTRQAYEQYF. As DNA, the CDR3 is TGTGCCAGCAGTTTCACCCGACAGGCCTACGAGCAGTACTTC.

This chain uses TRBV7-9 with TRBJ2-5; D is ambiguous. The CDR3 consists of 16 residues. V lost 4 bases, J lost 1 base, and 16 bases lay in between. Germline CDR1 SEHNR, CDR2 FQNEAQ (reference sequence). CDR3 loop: CASSSRDGVGQETQYF. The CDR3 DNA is TGTGCCAGCAGCTCGAGAGACGGAGTAGGCCAAGAGACCCAGTACTTC.

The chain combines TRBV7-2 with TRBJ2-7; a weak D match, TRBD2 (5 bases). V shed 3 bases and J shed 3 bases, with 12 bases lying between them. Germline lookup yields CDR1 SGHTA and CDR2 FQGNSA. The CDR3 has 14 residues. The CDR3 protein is CASSLEVYLYEQYF. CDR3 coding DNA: TGTGCCAGCAGCTTGGAGGTCTACCTCTACGAGCAGTACTTC.

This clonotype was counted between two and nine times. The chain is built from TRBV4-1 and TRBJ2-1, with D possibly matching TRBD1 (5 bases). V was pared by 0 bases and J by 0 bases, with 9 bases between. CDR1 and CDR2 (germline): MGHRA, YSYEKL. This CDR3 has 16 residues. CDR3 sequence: CASSQEPGRSYNEQFF. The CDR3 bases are TGCGCCAGCAGCCAAGAGCCAGGGCGCTCCTACAATGAGCAGTTCTTC.

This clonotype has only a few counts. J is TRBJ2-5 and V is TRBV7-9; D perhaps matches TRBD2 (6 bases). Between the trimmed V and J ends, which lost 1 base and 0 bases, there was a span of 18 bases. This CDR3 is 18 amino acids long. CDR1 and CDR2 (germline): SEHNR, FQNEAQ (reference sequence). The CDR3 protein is CASSLVSGPSAYQETQYF. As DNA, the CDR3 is TGTGCCAGCAGCTTAGTATCAGGACCTAGCGCCTACCAAGAGACCCAGTACTTC.